This T cell receptor (beta chain) was obtained from a study of low-dose radiotherapy and immunotherapy resistance in tumors. For the study at large: Every six weeks patients received intravenous ipilimumab 1 mg/kg, and every two weeks they received intravenous nivolumab 240 mg. On a schedule of every two weeks, intravenous cyclophosphamide at a dose of 200 mg/m2 was delivered one day before each radiation and immunotherapy administration.

With TRAV- and TRBV-specific primers, first-strand cDNA was made, covering the alpha and beta chains. Over approximately 20 PCR cycles, TCRs were amplified from a constant-region primer and V-primer adapter. TCRdb re-called the reads with MiXCR, one entry per CDR3 protein. This sample yields under 70,000 distinct CDR3 sequences, of which approximately 26% are seen a single time; just over 5.5% belongs to the top ten. Time point denoted: before trial treatment. Low-dose radiotherapy, low-dose cyclophosphamide, aspirin, ipilimumab and nivolumab were all given to the donors. This clonotype was counted at least ten times. V lost 5 bases to trimming and J lost 6 bases; unmatched junction nucleotides: 3. The CDR3 loop spans 14 amino acids.

This chain connects TRBV12-3 or TRBV12-4 to TRBJ2-4; 11 nucleotides match TRBD1. The source is a male donor with prostate cancer. The material sequenced was PBMCs, taken before treatment. The CDR3, as DNA: TGTGCCAGCAGTACGGGGACAGGGGGAAACATTCAGTACTTC. This gives the protein CASSTGTGGNIQYF.